This entry lists 23 T cell receptor beta chains sequenced from one sample in a study of blood T cell repertoires in COVID-19. Some clones are missing from TCRdb's copy, which holds only in-frame ones; the method was immunoSEQ multiplex PCR. Among some 150,000 clones listed, about four fifths were seen once. Specimen: peripheral blood. The receptors here all came from a man aged 35 to 55 who had recovered from COVID-19.

The V and J genes are TRBV7-6 and TRBJ2-1; 9 bases match TRBD1. The length of the CDR3 is 16 residues. V shed 5 bases, J shed 3 bases, and the junction held 8 bases outside the gene matches. Germline loops: CDR1 SGHVS, CDR2 FNYEAQ. The CDR3 DNA reads as TGTGCCAGCAGCCCCCACGGACAGGGGATCTACAATGAGCAGTTCTTC. This translates into CASSPHGQGIYNEQFF.

This clone came up once. The chain combines TRBV7-2 with TRBJ2-5, with D possibly TRBD2 on 5 matching bases. This CDR3 region has 14 residues. V dropped 5 bases and J dropped 1 base, with 11 bases sitting between them. Germline CDR1 SGHTA, CDR2 FQGNSA. The CDR3 nucleotides are TGTGCCAGCAGCCCGCGGGTGGCCCAAGAGACCCAGTACTTC. Its translation is CASSPRVAQETQYF.

The chain links TRBV5-6 to TRBJ1-5, with 7 bases aligning to TRBD1. V dropped 4 bases and J dropped 3; count of bases not matched to a gene: 4. The CDR3 consists of 14 residues. CDR1 SGHDT and CDR2 YYEEEE come from the germline V gene. The CDR3 here is CASSRTGSNQPQHF. CDR3 DNA: TGTGCCAGCAGCAGGACAGGATCCAATCAGCCCCAGCATTTT.

The rearrangement joins TRBV21-1 to TRBJ2-2; TRBD1, the table's D call, lacks a check against the DNA. TRBV21-1 is reported as a pseudogene. The CDR3 loop spans 19 amino acids. The CDR3 sequence: CASSKARQGQQLGTGELFF. CDR3 nucleotide sequence: TGTGCCAGCAGCAAAGCCAGACAGGGCCAACAATTGGGCACCGGGGAGCTGTTTTTT.

This clone was observed a single time. The chain has TRBV28 and TRBJ1-1; D is ambiguous. With 7 bases removed from V and 8 bases from J, the gap between germline ends came to 20 bases. CDR3 size: 14 residues. In germline, CDR1 is MDHEN, CDR2 SYDVKM. This CDR3 is CASKVGGSRPEAFF. The CDR3 DNA reads as TGTGCCAGCAAGGTTGGCGGGTCGCGCCCCGAAGCTTTCTTT. The whole variable domain, remainder taken from reference TRBV28 and TRBJ1-1, is DVKVTQSSRYLVKRTGEKVFLECVQDMDHENMFWYRQDPGLGLRLIYFSYDVKMKEKGDIPEGYSVSREKKERFSLILESASTNQTSMYLCASKVGGSRPEAFFGQGTRLTVV.

The J gene is TRBJ2-5, the V gene TRBV11-1; 14 nucleotides line up with TRBD2. In germline, CDR1 is SGHAT, CDR2 FQDESV (reference sequence). V gave up 4 bases and J gave up 5 bases; unmatched junction bases: 3. The CDR3 length is 15 residues. The CDR3 loop reads CASSSGLAGVETQYF. In DNA form, the CDR3 reads TGTGCCAGCAGCTCGGGACTAGCGGGGGTTGAGACCCAGTACTTC.

A note on this clone: The same CDR3 can be traced to other DNA sequences in this sample. The chain links TRBV5-6 to TRBJ2-7; D uncertain. V shed 2 bases and J shed 0 bases, with 3 bases lying between them. Germline assignment: CDR1 SGHDT and CDR2 YYEEEE. The CDR3 totals 12 residues. CDR3 protein: CASSFYSYEQYF. CDR3 nucleotides: TGTGCCAGCAGCTTTTACTCCTACGAGCAGTACTTC.

The chain employs TRBV9 and TRBJ2-2, with 14 nucleotides matching TRBD2. The J segment lost 3 bases and the V segment lost 2 bases, leaving 3 bases of the junction unmatched. The CDR3 sequence is 17 residues long. Germline CDR1 reads SGDLS; CDR2 reads YYNGEE. The chain's CDR3 is CASSVRLAGGDTGELFF. The CDR3, as DNA: TGTGCCAGCAGCGTCCGACTAGCGGGAGGGGACACCGGGGAGCTGTTTTTT.

This clone was counted between two and nine times. The chain links TRBV28 to TRBJ1-3; a possible D gene is TRBD1 (6 bases). The V gene lost 1 base and the J gene lost 0 bases, with 22 bases spanning the gap. Germline V lookup: CDR1 MDHEN, CDR2 SYDVKM. The CDR3 loop spans 20 amino acids. The CDR3 region has the DNA TGTGCCAGCAGTTTATTATCGTTATCAGGGGACCTGCGCTCTGGAAACACCATATATTTT. Its translation: CASSLLSLSGDLRSGNTIYF.

This clone has just one count. This chain uses TRBV5-4 with TRBJ2-3, with a possible D match to TRBD2 (5 bases). The CDR3 is 17 amino acids. Per the germline V gene, CDR1 is SGHNT and CDR2 is YYREEE (reference sequence). With 4 bases removed from V and 2 bases from J, the gap between germline ends came to 20 bases. The CDR3 loop is CASSAGLLLTNTDTQYF. DNA for the CDR3: TGTGCCAGCAGCGCCGGACTGCTACTAACGAACACAGATACGCAGTATTTT.

The chain joins TRBV9 to TRBJ2-2; TRBD2 might be the D (5 bases). From germline, CDR1 is SGDLS and CDR2 YYNGEE. The CDR3 spans 14 residues. Trimming took off 3 bases at V and 7 bases at J, with 13 bases between the two ends. CDR3 protein: CASSERVGGGELFF. The CDR3 region has the DNA TGTGCCAGCAGCGAGAGGGTTGGAGGCGGGGAGCTGTTTTTT.

The V and J genes are TRBV6-1 and TRBJ1-1; D is perhaps TRBD1 (5 bases). Germline assignment: CDR1 MNHNS and CDR2 SASEGT. The CDR3 consists of 14 residues. Trimming took 2 bases from V and 1 from J, leaving 8 bases between them. CDR3 loop: CASSELGGNTEAFF. The CDR3 nucleotides are TGTGCCAGCAGTGAATTGGGGGGGAACACTGAAGCTTTCTTT.

V usage is TRBV15 and J usage is TRBJ1-1; D is perhaps TRBD1 (6 bases). V was shortened by 0 bases and J by 10 bases, with 12 bases between the two germline ends. This CDR3 has 13 amino acids. Germline V lookup: CDR1 LNHNV, CDR2 YYDKDF (reference sequence). This chain's CDR3 is CATSREQGEGAFF. As DNA, the CDR3 is TGTGCCACCAGCAGAGAACAGGGTGAGGGAGCTTTCTTT.

CDR3 nucleotides: TGTGCCAGCAGCTCGACGGGGAAGAATGAGCAGTTCTTC. Encoded protein: CASSSTGKNEQFF. J is TRBJ2-1 and V is TRBV7-6, with D possibly matching TRBD2 (5 bases). Per the germline V gene, CDR1 is SGHVS and CDR2 is FNYEAQ. The CDR3 consists of 13 residues. Trimming shortened V by 4 bases and J by 7 bases, and 11 bases separated the two germline ends.

The chain links TRBV5-4 to TRBJ2-1; a possible D gene is TRBD2 (6 bases). Germline values: CDR1 SGHNT, CDR2 YYREEE (reference sequence). The germline V and J ends were trimmed by 5 bases and 2 bases, with 14 bases remaining between them. The CDR3 covers 15 residues. CDR3 nucleotides: TGTGCCAGCAGTCGGACTACCGGAACCTACAATGAGCAGTTCTTC. Translating gives CASSRTTGTYNEQFF. The entire variable domain, with the rest obtained from reference TRBV5-4 and TRBJ2-1, is as follows: ETGVTQSPTHLIKTRGQQVTLRCSSQSGHNTVSWYQQALGQGPQFIFQYYREEENGRGNFPPRFSGLQFPNYSSELNVNALELDDSALYLCASSRTTGTYNEQFFGPGTRLTVL.

The chain links TRBV6-5 to TRBJ1-3; D is perhaps TRBD1 (6 bases). With 4 bases removed from V and 4 bases from J, the gap between germline ends came to 11 bases. The CDR3 spans 14 residues. Germline V gives CDR1 MNHEY, CDR2 SVGAGI. CDR3 amino acids: CASSSDSTGNTIYF. The DNA for the CDR3 is TGTGCCAGCAGTTCGGACAGTACGGGAAACACCATATATTTT.

Only a few counts were recorded for this clone. CDR3 DNA sequence: TGTGCCAGCAGCCCCGGGGGACTTACTAACTATGGCTACACCTTC. Protein product: CASSPGGLTNYGYTF. V and J are TRBV5-5 and TRBJ1-2, with D possibly matching TRBD1 (5 bases). V was shortened by 4 bases and J by 0 bases, with 13 bases between the two germline ends. Germline V gene data show CDR1 as SGHKS and CDR2 as YYEKEE (reference sequence). This CDR3 is 15 amino acids long.

The chain has TRBV7-2 and TRBJ2-1; D gene unclear. The ends were cut back, 5 bases at V and 0 bases at J, with 14 bases in the middle. The CDR3 runs to 16 residues. Germline V gene data show CDR1 as SGHTA and CDR2 as FQGNSA. The CDR3 sequence: CASSPARGSSYNEQFF. In DNA, the CDR3 is TGTGCCAGCAGCCCTGCTCGCGGCAGCTCCTACAATGAGCAGTTCTTC.

The chain carries TRBV29-1 and TRBJ1-2; 7 nucleotides line up with TRBD1. The germline CDR1 and CDR2 sequences are SQVTM and ANQGSEA. The CDR3 loop spans 13 amino acids. The junction had 9 bases not matched to a gene; V was cut back by 4 bases and J by 7 bases. CDR3 sequence (DNA): TGCAGCGTTGCCGCCCAAGGGACAGCTGGCTACACCTTC. The encoded protein is CSVAAQGTAGYTF.

In DNA form, the CDR3 reads TGTGCCAGCAGCCATTTAACAGGGCAAGTAAATGGCTACACCTTC. Amino acid sequence: CASSHLTGQVNGYTF. The rearrangement links TRBV3-1 (or the pseudogene TRBV3-2) to TRBJ1-2; perhaps TRBD1 as D (6 bases). Germline-derived CDR1 and CDR2 are LGHDT and YNNKEL (reference sequence). V was pared by 3 bases and J by 6 bases, with 17 bases between. This CDR3 contains 15 residues.

The CDR3 bases are TGTGCCAGTAGTACCGGGACAGGGTCTCCTATTGGCAATCAGCCCCAGCATTTT. It translates to CASSTGTGSPIGNQPQHF. V gene TRBV19 combines with J gene TRBJ1-5; TRBD1 matches 9 bases. The junction had 12 bases not matched to a gene; V was cut back by 4 bases and J by 2 bases. The CDR3 has 18 residues. The germline CDR1 and CDR2 sequences are LNHDA and SQIVND (reference sequence).

The rearrangement uses TRBV6-4 and TRBJ1-6; 9 bases align to TRBD1. Per the germline V gene, CDR1 is MRHNA and CDR2 is SNTAGT. The CDR3 spans 15 residues. The junction had 5 bases not matched to a gene; V was cut back by 6 bases and J by 5 bases. CDR3 in DNA: TGTGCCAGCAGCTGGACAGGGGAAAATAATTCACCCCTCCACTTT. This sequence encodes CASSWTGENNSPLHF.

In its sample, this clone was seen a few times. The chain has TRBV24-1 and TRBJ1-5; TRBD1 is a possible D gene (6 bases). Per the germline V gene, CDR1 is KGHDR and CDR2 is SFDVKD. The CDR3 runs to 15 residues. The V end lost 3 bases, the J end lost 4 bases, and 12 bases lay between the germline ends. The CDR3 spells CATSDTGRGNQPQHF. In DNA, the CDR3 is TGTGCCACCAGTGATACCGGGAGGGGGAATCAGCCCCAGCATTTT.